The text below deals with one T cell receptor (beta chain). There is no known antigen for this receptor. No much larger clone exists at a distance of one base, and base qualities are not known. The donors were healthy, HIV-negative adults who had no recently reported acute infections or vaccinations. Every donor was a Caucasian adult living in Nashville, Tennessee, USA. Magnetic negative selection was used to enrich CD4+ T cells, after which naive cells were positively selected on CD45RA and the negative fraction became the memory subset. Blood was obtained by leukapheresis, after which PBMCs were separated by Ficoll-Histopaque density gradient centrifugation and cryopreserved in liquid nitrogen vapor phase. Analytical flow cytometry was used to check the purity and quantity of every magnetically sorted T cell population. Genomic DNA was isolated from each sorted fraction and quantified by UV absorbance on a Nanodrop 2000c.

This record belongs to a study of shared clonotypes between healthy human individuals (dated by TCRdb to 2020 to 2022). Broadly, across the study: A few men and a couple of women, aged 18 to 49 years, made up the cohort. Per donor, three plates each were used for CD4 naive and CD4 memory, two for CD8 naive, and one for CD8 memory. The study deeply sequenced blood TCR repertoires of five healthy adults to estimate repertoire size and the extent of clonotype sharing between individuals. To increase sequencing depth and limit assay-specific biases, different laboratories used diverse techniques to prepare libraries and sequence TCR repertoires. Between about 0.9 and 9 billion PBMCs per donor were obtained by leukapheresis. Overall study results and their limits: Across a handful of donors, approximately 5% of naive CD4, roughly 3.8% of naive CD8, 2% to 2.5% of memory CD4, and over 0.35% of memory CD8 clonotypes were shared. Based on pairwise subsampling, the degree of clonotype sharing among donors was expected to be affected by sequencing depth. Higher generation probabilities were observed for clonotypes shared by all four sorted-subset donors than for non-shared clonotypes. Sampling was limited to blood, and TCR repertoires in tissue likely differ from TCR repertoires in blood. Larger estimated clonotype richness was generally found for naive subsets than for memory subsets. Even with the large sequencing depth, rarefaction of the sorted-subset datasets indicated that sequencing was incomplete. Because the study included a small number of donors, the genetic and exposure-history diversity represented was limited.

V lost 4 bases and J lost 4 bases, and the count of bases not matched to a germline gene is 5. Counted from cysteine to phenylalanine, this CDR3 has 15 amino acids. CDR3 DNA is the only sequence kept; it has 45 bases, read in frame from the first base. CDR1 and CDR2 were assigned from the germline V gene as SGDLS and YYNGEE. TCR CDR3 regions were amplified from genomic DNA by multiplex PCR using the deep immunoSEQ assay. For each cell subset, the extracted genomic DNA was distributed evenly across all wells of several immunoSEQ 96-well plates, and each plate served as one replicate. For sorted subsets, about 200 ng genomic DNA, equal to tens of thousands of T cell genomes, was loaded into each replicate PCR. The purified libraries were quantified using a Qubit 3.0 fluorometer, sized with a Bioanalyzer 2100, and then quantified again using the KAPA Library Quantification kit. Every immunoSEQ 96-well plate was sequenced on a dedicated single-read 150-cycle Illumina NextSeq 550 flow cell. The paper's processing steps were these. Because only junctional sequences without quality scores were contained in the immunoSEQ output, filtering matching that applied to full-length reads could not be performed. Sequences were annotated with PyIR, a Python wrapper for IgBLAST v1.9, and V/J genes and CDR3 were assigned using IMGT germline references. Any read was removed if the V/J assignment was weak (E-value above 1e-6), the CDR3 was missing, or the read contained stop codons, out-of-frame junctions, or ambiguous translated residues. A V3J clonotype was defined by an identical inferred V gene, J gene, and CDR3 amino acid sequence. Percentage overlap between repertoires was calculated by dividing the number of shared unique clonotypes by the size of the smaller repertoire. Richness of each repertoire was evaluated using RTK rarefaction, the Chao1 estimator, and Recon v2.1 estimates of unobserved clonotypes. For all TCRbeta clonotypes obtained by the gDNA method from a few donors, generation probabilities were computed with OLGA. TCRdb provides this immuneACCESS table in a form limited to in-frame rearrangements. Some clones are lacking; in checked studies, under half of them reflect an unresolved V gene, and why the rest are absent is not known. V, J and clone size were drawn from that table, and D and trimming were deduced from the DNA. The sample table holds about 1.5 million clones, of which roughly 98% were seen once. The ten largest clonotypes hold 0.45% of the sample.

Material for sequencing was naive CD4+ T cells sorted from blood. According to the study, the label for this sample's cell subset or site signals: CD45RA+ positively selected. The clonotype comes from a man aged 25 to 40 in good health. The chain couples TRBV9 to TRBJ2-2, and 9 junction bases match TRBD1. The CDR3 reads CASSSRTGVTGELFF. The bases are TGTGCCAGCAGCTCCCGGACAGGGGTCACCGGGGAGCTGTTTTTT.